The T cell receptor (beta chain) described here comes from a study of T cells in Graves' hyperthyroidism and ophthalmopathy. General study findings and limits: Blood also contained most expanded thyroid clonotypes above 0.001.

Amplification targeted TCR beta CDR3 regions from RNA transcripts. Researchers ran a first-round RT-PCR on the TCR CDR3 using the HTBI primer set. TCRdb re-derived calls from the multiplex PCR reads in MiXCR, one entry per CDR3 protein. The sample includes some 600,000 distinct CDR3 sequences, about 43% seen only once; the top ten take roughly 8.2%. Absent ophthalmopathy progression within 18 months defined stable Graves' hyperthyroidism. CDR3 length equals 11 residues. Per germline, CDR1 ENHRY and CDR2 SYGVKD. The germline V and J ends were trimmed by 7 bases and 13 bases, with 11 bases remaining between them. This clonotype was picked up one time. Antigen specificity is unknown.

Specimen: peripheral blood or thyroid tissue (not recorded which). The receptor comes from a woman aged 18 to 35 with Graves' hyperthyroidism. V usage is TRBV10-3 and J usage is TRBJ1-6; D remains unclear. CDR3 region: CAITGERPLHF. The CDR3 nucleotides are TGTGCCATCACTGGGGAGAGGCCCCTCCACTTT.